The 8 T cell receptor beta chains below come from one sample, sequenced in a study of blood T cell repertoires in COVID-19. TCRdb keeps only in-frame clones here, not all; method: immunoSEQ multiplex PCR. The table has some 170,000 clones, over 80% seen once. Specimen: peripheral blood. These receptors were taken from a woman aged 60 to 75 who had recovered from COVID-19.

The chain combines TRBV5-6 with TRBJ2-3; possibly TRBD2 for D (6 bases). From germline, CDR1 is SGHDT and CDR2 YYEEEE. This CDR3 is built from 15 residues. V lost 1 base and J 5 bases, leaving 14 bases between the germline ends. The CDR3 sequence is CASSLMVGGVDTQYF. The CDR3 DNA is TGTGCCAGCAGCTTGATGGTGGGGGGTGTAGATACGCAGTATTTT.

This sequence joins TRBV5-1 and TRBJ1-4, with 8 bases fitting TRBD1. Looked up from germline, CDR1 is SGHRS and CDR2 is YFSETQ. The CDR3 is 14 amino acids. With 7 bases clipped from V and 4 bases from J, the junction kept 6 bases outside the gene matches. CDR3 in amino acids: CASAQGAFNEKLFF. The CDR3, as DNA: TGCGCCAGCGCCCAGGGGGCCTTTAATGAAAAACTGTTTTTT.

V and J are TRBV21-1 and TRBJ2-3; no DNA check was done on the table's D call, TRBD1. TRBV21-1 is a pseudogene locus. The CDR3 has 11 residues. CDR3 in amino acids: CATRFGTAQYF. CDR3 bases: TGTGCCACCAGATTCGGGACAGCGCAGTATTTT.

The chain joins TRBV11-2 to TRBJ2-3; 7 bases agree with TRBD1. The CDR3 runs to 14 residues. With 4 bases clipped from V and 3 bases from J, the junction kept 4 bases outside the gene matches. Germline V CDR1 and CDR2: SGHAT, FQNNGV. The CDR3 spells CASSSGTATDTQYF. The DNA of the CDR3 is TGTGCCAGCAGCTCCGGGACAGCTACAGATACGCAGTATTTT.

In this sample, this clone turned up once. This chain uses TRBV4-2 with TRBJ2-2; D possibly corresponds to TRBD1 (5 bases). The germline gives CDR1 LGHNA, CDR2 YNFKEQ. The CDR3 sequence is 16 residues long. Trimming removed 0 bases from V and 0 bases from J, with 8 bases in between. The CDR3 nucleotides read TGTGCCAGCAGCCAAGAGGACACCGCGAACACCGGGGAGCTGTTTTTT. Protein: CASSQEDTANTGELFF.

CDR3 region: CASSSRLDYGYTF. The CDR3 nucleotides read TGCGCCAGCAGTAGCAGGCTCGACTATGGCTACACCTTC. The chain employs TRBV10-1 and TRBJ1-2; D is unclear. CDR1 is WNHNN, CDR2 SYGVQD, per germline (reference sequence). V lost 5 bases to trimming and J lost 3 bases, with 10 bases between them. The CDR3 has 13 amino acids.

The rearrangement uses TRBV29-1 and TRBJ1-2; maybe TRBD1 (5 bases). Trimming took 4 bases from V and 3 from J, leaving 18 bases between them. This CDR3 region has 15 residues. Germline lookup yields CDR1 SQVTM and CDR2 ANQGSEA. The CDR3 protein is CSVVGREGADYGYTF. CDR3 coding DNA: TGCAGCGTTGTGGGCAGGGAAGGGGCGGACTATGGCTACACCTTC.

The rearrangement uses TRBV9 and TRBJ1-1, with unresolved D. Germline lookup yields CDR1 SGDLS and CDR2 YYNGEE. Trimming took 3 bases from V and 7 from J, leaving 19 bases between them. The CDR3 contains 15 residues. Here the CDR3 reads CASSGEARSPHEAFF. The CDR3 DNA follows: TGTGCCAGCAGCGGAGAGGCCCGAAGTCCTCATGAAGCTTTCTTT.